One sample yielded the 19 T cell receptor beta chains listed below, sequenced in a study of cytomegalovirus exposure and HLA in healthy donors. The PCR was carried out with 60 Vbeta primers and 13 Jbeta primers. Clones were read by immunoSEQ multiplex PCR, and TCRdb kept only the in-frame ones, dropping some. The sample yields about 98,000 clones, 75% to 85% seen once. Sequenced material: PBMCs. The origin of the receptors is a man aged 18 to 29 in good health and CMV-seropositive.

This rearrangement joins TRBV9 to TRBJ2-7; 7 bases fit TRBD2. Germline CDR1 reads SGDLS; CDR2 reads YYNGEE. This CDR3 comprises 16 residues. Trimming at V came to 0 bases and at J to 0 bases, leaving 6 bases not matched to a gene. The CDR3 region is CASSVAPASGSYEQYF. In nucleotides, the CDR3 is TGTGCCAGCAGCGTAGCTCCGGCTAGCGGCTCCTACGAGCAGTACTTC. Full variable domain (missing parts from reference TRBV9 and TRBJ2-7): DSGVTQTPKHLITATGQRVTLRCSPRSGDLSVYWYQQSLDQGLQFLIQYYNGEERAKGNILERFSAQQFPDLHSELNLSSLELGDSALYFCASSVAPASGSYEQYFGPGTRLTVT.

This clone has a handful of counts. The chain couples TRBV6-1 to TRBJ2-7; tentative D call: TRBD2 (6 bases). CDR3 size: 11 residues. V was clipped by 6 bases and J by 3 bases, with 6 bases between them. In germline, CDR1 is MNHNS, CDR2 SASEGT. The CDR3 DNA follows: TGTGCCAGCAGCGGGGGCTACGAGCAGTACTTC. Its translation is CASSGGYEQYF.

This clone was seen only a few times. The chain recombines TRBV10-3 with TRBJ1-2; 8 bases fit TRBD1. V shed 3 bases, J shed 3 bases, and the junction held 3 bases outside the gene matches. Germline-derived CDR1 and CDR2 are ENHRY and SYGVKD. The CDR3 is 14 amino acids. The DNA for the CDR3 is TGTGCCATCAGTGACAGGGGGCGCGACTATGGCTACACCTTC. Amino acid sequence: CAISDRGRDYGYTF.

Comments on this clone: Sequence at one end of the junction differs from germline and may be a read error. The rearrangement uses TRBV6-1 and TRBJ1-5, with D possibly TRBD1 on 5 matching bases. The CDR3 length is 15 residues. Per germline, CDR1 MNHNS and CDR2 SASEGT. The CDR3 nucleotides read TGTGCCAGCAGAGAAGTCGGGGGAACGGGTCAGCCCCAGCATTTT. Amino acids: CASREVGGTGQPQHF.

This rearrangement joins TRBV5-1 to TRBJ2-7; possibly TRBD2 for D (6 bases). The CDR3 sequence is 13 residues long. Germline loops: CDR1 SGHRS, CDR2 YFSETQ. V lost 0 bases and J lost 6, with 10 bases in between. CDR3 coding DNA: TGCGCCAGCAGCTTGGATCCTAGCGCCGAGCAGTACTTC. Its translation: CASSLDPSAEQYF.

V and J are TRBV28 and TRBJ2-1; 11 positions match TRBD2. J lost 4 bases, V lost 3 bases, and 14 bases had no gene match. Germline CDR1 MDHEN, CDR2 SYDVKM. This CDR3 is built from 19 residues. CDR3 sequence (DNA): TGTGCCAGCAGTTTGCCACTAGCGGGGGCCAGAATCAAGTACAATGAGCAGTTCTTC. This sequence encodes CASSLPLAGARIKYNEQFF. Complete variable domain (other parts from reference TRBV28 and TRBJ2-1): DVKVTQSSRYLVKRTGEKVFLECVQDMDHENMFWYRQDPGLGLRLIYFSYDVKMKEKGDIPEGYSVSREKKERFSLILESASTNQTSMYLCASSLPLAGARIKYNEQFFGPGTRLTVL.

This chain connects TRBV7-9 to TRBJ2-1; the match to TRBD1 covers 8 bases. The CDR3 runs to 15 residues. Germline CDR1 SEHNR, CDR2 FQNEAQ (reference sequence). V dropped 5 bases and J dropped 5; count of bases not matched to a gene: 8. CDR3 in DNA: TGTGCCAGCAGCCTCCGGACAGGGTTTAACAATGAGCAGTTCTTC. It translates to CASSLRTGFNNEQFF. The full variable domain, with the rest looked up from reference TRBV7-9 and TRBJ2-1, is DTGVSQNPRHKITKRGQNVTFRCDPISEHNRLYWYRQTLGQGPEFLTYFQNEAQLEKSRLLSDRFSAERPKGSFSTLEIQRTEQGDSAMYLCASSLRTGFNNEQFFGPGTRLTVL.

The chain couples TRBV2 to TRBJ2-3, with D maybe TRBD1 (6 bases). Germline-derived CDR1 and CDR2 are SNHLY and FYNNEI. This CDR3 region has 15 residues. The V gene lost 3 bases and the J gene lost 4 bases, with 14 bases spanning the gap. The chain's CDR3 is CASSDLFRGADTQYF. The CDR3 DNA sequence: TGTGCCAGCAGTGATCTTTTCAGGGGTGCAGATACGCAGTATTTT.

This clone was seen ten or more times. The rearrangement uses TRBV6-1 and TRBJ2-7; D not certain. Trimming stripped 6 bases from V and 5 bases from J, with 14 bases between. Germline-derived CDR1 and CDR2 are MNHNS and SASEGT. The CDR3 consists of 13 residues. CDR3 sequence (DNA): TGTGCCAGCAGCCCAAGAGAGATGAACGAGCAGTACTTC. It specifies CASSPREMNEQYF.

The V and J genes are TRBV11-2 and TRBJ2-1; no definite D call. The V gene's germline CDR1 is SGHAT and CDR2 FQNNGV. This CDR3 is 12 amino acids long. The V end lost 3 bases, the J end lost 5 bases, and 5 bases lay between the germline ends. CDR3 region: CASSFFNNEQFF. CDR3 nucleotide sequence: TGTGCCAGCAGCTTTTTCAACAATGAGCAGTTCTTC.

The chain combines TRBV18 with TRBJ2-7; 11 bases match TRBD2. The J segment lost 4 bases and the V segment lost 0 bases, leaving 5 bases of the junction unmatched. The germline CDR1 and CDR2 sequences are KGHSH and LQKENI. The CDR3 has 16 amino acids. DNA of the CDR3: TGTGCCAGCTCACCACCGGGCGCTAGCGGGGGGTACGAGCAGTACTTC. This codes for CASSPPGASGGYEQYF. The full variable domain, in which reference TRBV18 and TRBJ2-7 provide the parts outside the CDR3, is NAGVMQNPRHLVRRRGQEARLRCSPMKGHSHVYWYRQLPEEGLKFMVYLQKENIIDESGMPKERFSAEFPKEGPSILRIQQVVRGDSAAYFCASSPPGASGGYEQYFGPGTRLTVT.

CDR3 nucleotide sequence: TGTGCCAGCAGCTCAAGGACAGGAGGGGAGACCCAGTACTTC. This codes for CASSSRTGGETQYF. This rearrangement joins TRBV5-6 to TRBJ2-5; D possibly corresponds to TRBD1 (7 bases). V lost 3 bases to trimming and J lost 5 bases, with 14 bases between them. The CDR3 loop spans 14 amino acids. CDR1 SGHDT and CDR2 YYEEEE come from the germline V gene.

This chain connects TRBV28 to TRBJ1-2, with TRBD1 as a possible D gene (5 bases). The germline V gene has CDR1 MDHEN and CDR2 SYDVKM. This CDR3 contains 13 residues. V lost 5 bases and J 10 bases, leaving 17 bases between the germline ends. The CDR3 region is CASSPSRDFTYTF. DNA for the CDR3: TGTGCCAGCAGTCCCTCCCGGGACTTTACCTACACCTTC.

J is TRBJ1-5 and V is TRBV5-8, with D perhaps TRBD1 (6 bases). V lost 4 bases and J 0 bases, leaving 17 bases between the germline ends. The CDR3 has 17 amino acids. In germline, CDR1 is SGHTS, CDR2 YDEGEE. For the CDR3, the DNA is TGTGCCAGCAGCCCAAGGGGGTCACAGTATAGCAATCAGCCCCAGCATTTT. Translating gives CASSPRGSQYSNQPQHF.

The chain combines TRBV6-5 with TRBJ1-1; unclear D gene. V was clipped by 6 bases and J by 2 bases, with 10 bases between them. This CDR3 region has 13 residues. From germline, CDR1 is MNHEY and CDR2 SVGAGI. The CDR3: CASRPYVNTEAFF. CDR3 nucleotides: TGTGCCAGCAGGCCCTACGTTAACACTGAAGCTTTCTTT.

CDR3 coding DNA: TGTGCCAGCCAAGGACTAGCGGGGGCCCCTTCCTACGAGCAGTACTTC. Protein sequence: CASQGLAGAPSYEQYF. The genes are TRBV27 and TRBJ2-7; 13 nucleotides agree with TRBD2. The germline V gene encodes CDR1 MNHEY and CDR2 SMNVEV (reference sequence). CDR3 size: 16 residues. The V segment lost 8 bases and the J segment 1 base; nucleotides outside the gene matches: 8.

This clone was seen once. The J gene is TRBJ1-1, the V gene TRBV5-5, with TRBD1 matching over 8 bases. Trimming cost V 4 bases and J 5 bases; bases outside gene matches: 7. This CDR3 comprises 14 residues. CDR1 is SGHKS and CDR2 is YYEKEE in the germline V gene (reference sequence). CDR3 sequence: CASSQWDRNTEAFF. The CDR3 DNA is TGTGCCAGCAGCCAGTGGGACAGGAATACTGAAGCTTTCTTT.

This sequence joins TRBV9 and TRBJ2-5, with unresolved D. V was cut by 0 bases and J by 2 bases, with 8 bases left in between. This CDR3 region has 14 residues. The germline gives CDR1 SGDLS, CDR2 YYNGEE. The CDR3 reads CASSVELAQETQYF. The DNA for the CDR3 is TGTGCCAGCAGCGTAGAGCTTGCGCAAGAGACCCAGTACTTC.

The V gene is TRBV10-3, the J gene TRBJ2-2; 14 bases line up with TRBD2. V trimming: 8 bases; J trimming: 0 bases; junction bases outside the gene matches: 11. The CDR3 length is 19 residues. Germline V gives CDR1 ENHRY, CDR2 SYGVKD. CDR3 amino acids: CAISKGLAGAETNTGELFF. The CDR3 DNA is TGTGCCATCTCAAAGGGACTAGCGGGGGCCGAGACGAACACCGGGGAGCTGTTTTTT.